This TCR beta chain was captured by sequencing in a study of blood T cell repertoires in COVID-19. Original data processing: Reference gene primers were amplified, and this amplification served to estimate nucleated cell counts. Method: immunoSEQ multiplex PCR; TCRdb's copy keeps in-frame clones and lacks some. The V and J calls and clone size come from that table; D and trimming were worked out from the DNA. The sample records about 200,000 clones, around nine tenths being singletons. Trimming cost V 6 bases and J 7 bases, with 12 bases left between them. The CDR3 spans 12 residues. The study recruited people aged about 18 to 90 years across roughly 25 US areas. Participants' own reports of clinical history determined their cohort assignment.

The chain links TRBV12-3 or TRBV12-4 to TRBJ1-2; D is ambiguous. This receptor was taken from a woman in her twenties or thirties with acute COVID-19. Sequencing was performed on PBMCs or T cells enriched from blood (not recorded which). The DNA of the CDR3 is TGTGCCAGCAGCGATCCCTCGGGTGGCTACACCTTC. Translation: CASSDPSGGYTF.